A single sample gave rise to the 19 T cell receptor beta chains below, sequenced in a study of CD8+CD57+ T cells in acquired aplastic anemia. Using genomic DNA as the template, TCR beta VDJ and CDR3 profiling was carried out. TCRdb fed the reads into MiXCR, producing one record per CDR3 protein. Of 150,000 to 200,000 distinct CDR3 sequences in the sample, approximately 44% are singletons; the top ten hold 1.1%. The sample comprised sorted CD4+, CD8+, or CD8+CD57+ T cells (not recorded which) from PBMCs. These receptors originate from a human donor in good health.

There are many counts of this clonotype. The chain recombines TRBV10-2 with TRBJ1-3; D is perhaps TRBD1 (5 bases). Germline values: CDR1 WSHSY, CDR2 SAAADI. Trimming took 5 bases from V and 1 from J, leaving 9 bases between them. This CDR3 spans 14 amino acids. The CDR3 protein is CASSQGYSGNTIYF. The CDR3 region has the DNA TGCGCCAGCAGTCAGGGTTATTCTGGAAACACCATATATTTT.

The chain recombines TRBV24-1 with TRBJ2-7; TRBD1 matches 9 bases. The CDR3 spans 13 residues. Germline V gene sequence: CDR1 KGHDR, CDR2 SFDVKD. The ends lost 5 bases at V and 3 bases at J; junction bases unmatched: 1. The chain's CDR3 is CATSADRGYEQYF. In DNA form, the CDR3 reads TGTGCCACCAGTGCGGACAGGGGCTACGAGCAGTACTTC.

The rearrangement uses TRBV20-1 and TRBJ2-7; 11 nucleotides line up with TRBD2. The CDR3 spans 15 residues. Germline lookup yields CDR1 DFQATT and CDR2 SNEGSKA (reference sequence). Trimming removed 5 bases from V and 6 bases from J; junction bases left unmatched: 12. CDR3 in amino acids: CSAHGVAGGRVEQYF. Here the CDR3 DNA reads TGCAGTGCTCACGGGGTAGCGGGAGGGCGGGTCGAGCAGTACTTC.

This clonotype has only one observation. The rearrangement uses TRBV7-2 and TRBJ1-3; D is unresolved. Trimming stripped 3 bases from V and 3 bases from J, with 6 bases between. CDR1 SGHTA and CDR2 FQGNSA come from the germline V gene. The CDR3 covers 13 residues. CDR3 bases: TGTGCCAGCAGCTTGAACGGTGGAAACACCATATATTTT. This encodes CASSLNGGNTIYF.

This clonotype has ten or more counts. The chain carries TRBV7-2 and TRBJ1-1, with D possibly being TRBD1 (5 bases). Trimming cost V 1 base and J 5 bases, with 11 bases left between them. Germline V gives CDR1 SGHTA, CDR2 FQGNSA. This CDR3 has 14 residues. In DNA form, the CDR3 reads TGTGCCAGCAGCTTAGGACGGGGCGTTACTGAAGCTTTCTTT. This translates into CASSLGRGVTEAFF. The whole variable domain, remainder taken from reference TRBV7-2 and TRBJ1-1, is GAGVSQSPSNKVTEKGKDVELRCDPISGHTALYWYRQSLGQGLEFLIYFQGNSAPDKSGLPSDRFSAERTGGSVSTLTIQRTQQEDSAVYLCASSLGRGVTEAFFGQGTRLTVV.

This chain connects TRBV9 to TRBJ2-7; 8 nucleotides match TRBD2. The CDR3 is made up of 14 amino acids. V was pared by 4 bases and J by 4 bases, with 7 bases of the junction left unmatched. Germline loops: CDR1 SGDLS, CDR2 YYNGEE. The CDR3 region is CASSPGTSEYEQYF. As DNA, the CDR3 is TGTGCCAGCAGCCCTGGGACTAGTGAGTACGAGCAGTACTTC.

The count of this clonotype is one. A read error is possible here, since a much larger clone lies one base away. The chain links TRBV20-1 to TRBJ1-3; 9 bases line up with TRBD1. The germline gives CDR1 DFQATT, CDR2 SNEGSKA (reference sequence). This CDR3 is built from 16 residues. In DNA, the CDR3 is TGCCGTGCCGTCGACAGGGGGTATCGTTCTGGAAACACCATATATTTT. Translation gives CRAVDRGYRSGNTIYF.

The genes are TRBV10-3 and TRBJ2-7, with TRBD1 matching 9 bases. Germline CDR1 is ENHRY and CDR2 is SYGVKD. The CDR3 consists of 14 residues. V trimming: 7 bases; J trimming: 2 bases; junction bases outside the gene matches: 6. The CDR3: CAIKETGGTYEQYF. The DNA for the CDR3 is TGTGCCATCAAGGAGACAGGGGGGACCTACGAGCAGTACTTC.

This clonotype was counted ten times or more. The V gene is TRBV9, the J gene TRBJ2-7; D could derive from TRBD1 or TRBD2 (5 bases each). CDR1 is SGDLS, CDR2 YYNGEE, per germline. The V end was cut by 3 bases, the J end by 4 bases, with 11 bases between. CDR3 length: 13 amino acids. As DNA, the CDR3 is TGTGCCAGCAGCGGCCGGGACGGGTACGAGCAGTACTTC. It encodes CASSGRDGYEQYF.

This clonotype occurred many times. The chain employs TRBV7-9 and TRBJ2-1; 7 nucleotides agree with TRBD2. This CDR3 region has 11 residues. Losses at the gene ends were 7 bases for V and 10 bases for J; bases not matched to a gene: 4. Germline-derived CDR1 and CDR2 are SEHNR and FQNEAQ (reference sequence). The DNA of the CDR3 is TGTGCCAGCAACTTGGGAGGGGAGCAGTTCTTC. Translating gives CASNLGGEQFF.

V and J are TRBV24-1 and TRBJ2-5; tentatively, D is TRBD2 (6 bases). Per germline, CDR1 KGHDR and CDR2 SFDVKD. The CDR3 totals 16 residues. V was cut by 4 bases and J by 3 bases, with 17 bases left in between. Written as DNA, the CDR3 is TGTGCCACCAGTGACCACGGCGTGGGGAGGAAAGAGACCCAGTACTTC. Encoded protein: CATSDHGVGRKETQYF.

There are a few counts of this clonotype. V is TRBV10-3 and J is TRBJ1-6; D may be TRBD1 (5 bases). The CDR3 runs 14 residues. V lost 6 bases to trimming and J lost 7 bases, with 13 bases between them. Germline V gene sequence: CDR1 ENHRY, CDR2 SYGVKD. The CDR3 bases are TGTGCCATCAGCTCCGGGACCGAGAATTCACCCCTCCACTTT. This sequence encodes CAISSGTENSPLHF.

This clonotype was observed many times. The rearrangement joins TRBV5-5 to TRBJ1-1; D call uncertain. The CDR3 is 15 amino acids. The germline V and J ends were trimmed by 4 bases and 1 base, with 14 bases remaining between them. CDR1 SGHKS and CDR2 YYEKEE come from the germline V gene (reference sequence). The CDR3 loop reads CASSLLYSQNTEAFF. In DNA, the CDR3 is TGTGCCAGCAGCCTATTGTACAGCCAGAACACTGAAGCTTTCTTT.

V gene TRBV28 combines with J gene TRBJ1-4; D is unresolved. The V and J ends lost 7 bases and 8 bases respectively, with 8 bases between them. The CDR3 has 11 amino acids. Per the germline V gene, CDR1 is MDHEN and CDR2 is SYDVKM. The CDR3 reads CASKEREKLFF. The CDR3 region has the DNA TGTGCCAGCAAGGAACGGGAAAAACTGTTTTTT.

This clonotype was counted ten times or more. The CDR3 DNA follows: TGTGCCGCTCAGGGGGGAGCGAATCAGCCCCAGCATTTT. Protein sequence: CAAQGGANQPQHF. The rearrangement uses TRBV10-3 and TRBJ1-5; TRBD1 matches 7 bases. The CDR3 is 13 amino acids. J was trimmed by 4 bases and V by 11 bases; bases with no gene match: 8. Germline-derived CDR1 and CDR2 are ENHRY and SYGVKD.

For this clonotype: A much larger clone sits a single nucleotide away, making a read error possible. The chain has TRBV7-3 and TRBJ1-1; perhaps TRBD1 as D (5 bases). CDR3 size: 12 residues. The V end was cut by 7 bases, the J end by 1 base, with 7 bases between. Germline assignment: CDR1 SGHTA and CDR2 FQGTGA. DNA for the CDR3: TGTGCCAGCAAGAGGGGGAACACTGAAGCTTTCTTT. It specifies CASKRGNTEAFF.

The rearrangement uses TRBV10-3 and TRBJ1-4; the D is unclear. V lost 7 bases and J 5 bases, leaving 11 bases between the germline ends. The CDR3 is 13 residues long. Germline V gene lookup returns CDR1 ENHRY and CDR2 SYGVKD. CDR3 DNA: TGTGCCATCACCTGGGCGCTAAATGAAAAACTGTTTTTT. This gives the protein CAITWALNEKLFF.

Details on this clonotype: This may arise from a read error, as a much more abundant clone is one base away. The V gene is TRBV4-1, the J gene TRBJ1-5; D unresolved. Germline V gene data show CDR1 as MGHRA and CDR2 as YSYEKL. This CDR3 region has 17 residues. The CDR3 nucleotides are TGCGTCAGCAGCCAGGCCCTGGGAGGAGGGTCTGGTCAGCCCCAGCATTTT. Translation gives CVSSQALGGGSGQPQHF.

Comments on this clonotype: With a much larger clone just one base away, this may be a read error. As the CDR3 is not closed by the conserved phenylalanine or tryptophan, this likely results from a read error. This chain links TRBV7-2 with TRBJ1-2; perhaps TRBD1 as D (5 bases). This CDR3 has 13 residues. CDR1 and CDR2 (germline): SGHTA, FQGNSA. V lost 5 bases and J lost 8, with 15 bases in between. CDR3 sequence (DNA): TGTGCCAGCAGCCACCGTCAGGGTGTCGGCTACACCCTC. Amino acid sequence: CASSHRQGVGYTL.